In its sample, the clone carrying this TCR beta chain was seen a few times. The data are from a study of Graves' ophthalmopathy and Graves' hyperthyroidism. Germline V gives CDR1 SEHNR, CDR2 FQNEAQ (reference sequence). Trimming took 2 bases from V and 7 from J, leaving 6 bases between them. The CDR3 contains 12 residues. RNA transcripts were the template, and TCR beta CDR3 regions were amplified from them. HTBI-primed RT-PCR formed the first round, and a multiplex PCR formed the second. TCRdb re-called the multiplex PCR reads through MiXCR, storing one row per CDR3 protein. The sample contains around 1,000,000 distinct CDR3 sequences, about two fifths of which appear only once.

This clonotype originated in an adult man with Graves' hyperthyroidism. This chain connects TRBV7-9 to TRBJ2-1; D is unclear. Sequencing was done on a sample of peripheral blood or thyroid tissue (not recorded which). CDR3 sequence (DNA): TGTGCCAGCAGCTTATTGGAGAATGAGCAGTTCTTC. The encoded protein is CASSLLENEQFF. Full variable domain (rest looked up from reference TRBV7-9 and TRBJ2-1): DTGVSQNPRHKITKRGQNVTFRCDPISEHNRLYWYRQTLGQGPEFLTYFQNEAQLEKSRLLSDRFSAERPKGSFSTLEIQRTEQGDSAMYLCASSLLENEQFFGPGTRLTVL.